The T cell receptor beta chain described here comes from a study of blood T cell repertoires in COVID-19. Concerning this clone: Other DNA sequences of this sample code for an identical CDR3.

Measured with immunoSEQ multiplex PCR; TCRdb has only the in-frame clones, and not every one. The table records roughly 98,000 clones, about 82% of them present only once. The CDR3 spans 13 residues. Trimming took 2 bases from V and 1 from J, leaving 5 bases between them. The specimen sequenced was peripheral blood. The genes are TRBV12-3 or TRBV12-4 and TRBJ1-1, with D unresolved. This receptor was obtained from a woman aged 70-85 years with active or convalescent COVID-19. CDR3: CASSLRENTEAFF. DNA for the CDR3: TGTGCCAGCAGTTTACGAGAGAACACTGAAGCTTTCTTT.